This TCR beta chain was profiled in a study of cytomegalovirus exposure and HLA in healthy donors. The CDR3 is 16 residues long. Germline loops: CDR1 LNHDA, CDR2 SQIVND (reference sequence). V was pared by 3 bases and J by 0 bases, with 6 bases of the junction left unmatched. Repertoires were generated with immunoSEQ multiplex PCR, while TCRdb's copy carries only in-frame clones and drops some. The data hold 20,000 to 25,000 clones, with 95% to 97% observed a single time. The approximately 120-subject validation cohort, separate from the roughly 670-subject first cohort, included the donors. The clonotype comes from a man aged 25-45 years in good health and CMV-seropositive. The sequencing sample was made of PBMCs. The chain employs TRBV19 and TRBJ2-3; 7 bases are a match to TRBD2. CDR3 DNA sequence: TGTGCCAGTAGTATTGGGCTAGCGGTCAGCACAGATACGCAGTATTTT. It codes for CASSIGLAVSTDTQYF.